These T cell receptor beta chains were read from a single sample in a study of blood T cells in healthy people across ages. Using its own MiXCR run on the 5' RACE reads, TCRdb lists one record per CDR3 protein. This sample has 600,000 to 800,000 distinct CDR3 sequences, with roughly 20% found just once. Sequencing was performed on blood. The receptor set was obtained from a man between 65 and 85 years old in good health. Each CDR3 is given with its conserved first and last residue. Each record gives: clone size, V gene, J gene, D gene, CDR3 protein, CDR3 DNA. A D gene is named only where the DNA matches it firmly. Clone size is not always given. Where it is, it says once, few, many or a class for expanded clones.

few	TRBV2	TRBJ2-3	.	CASSDPAGADTQYF	TGTGCCAGCAGTGATCCAGCGGGTGCAGATACGCAGTATTTT
.	TRBV28	TRBJ1-2	TRBD1	CATLSQGFPFNGYTF	TGTGCCACCCTATCACAGGGGTTTCCCTTTAATGGCTACACCTTC
many	TRBV4-1	TRBJ1-2	TRBD1	CASSHHTTPANTGDRGGYTF	TGCGCCAGCAGCCACCACACTACCCCCGCAAATACAGGGGACCGTGGAGGCTACACCTTC
.	TRBV7-9	TRBJ2-7	.	CASSPTAGGPSF	TGTGCCAGCAGCCCGACGGCAGGCGGGCCGAGTTTC
.	TRBV19	TRBJ2-5	.	CASQRGETQYF	TGTGCCAGCCAGAGGGGGGAGACCCAGTACTTC
few	TRBV29-1	TRBJ2-3	TRBD2	CSVGTSGRADTQYF	TGCAGCGTTGGGACTAGCGGGAGAGCAGATACGCAGTATTTT
few	TRBV4-1	TRBJ2-7	.	CASSQDTRAGVSYEQYF	TGCGCCAGCAGCCAAGATACTCGAGCGGGCGTCTCCTACGAGCAGTACTTC
.	TRBV6-5	TRBJ1-2	.	CASSYSKGNYGDTF	TGTGCCAGCAGTTACTCGAAAGGAAACTATGGCGACACCTTC
.	TRBV24-1	TRBJ2-3	.	CATSDFSREGTDTQYF	TGTGCCACCAGTGATTTCTCCAGGGAAGGCACAGATACGCAGTATTTT
.	TRBV20-1	TRBJ2-7	.	CSAYPGTCSYEQYF	TGCAGTGCTTATCCCGGGACTTGCTCCTACGAGCAGTACTTC
few	TRBV11-2	TRBJ2-7	TRBD2	CASSLRVGRAQDNFSYEQYF	TGTGCCAGCAGCTTAAGGGTCGGGAGGGCCCAGGATAACTTCTCCTACGAGCAGTACTTC
.	TRBV24-1	TRBJ2-7	TRBD2	CATSGGTSGAYEQYF	TGTGCCACCAGTGGCGGGACTAGCGGAGCCTACGAGCAGTACTTC
.	TRBV5-5	TRBJ2-7	.	CASSLDLDSSYEQYF	TGTGCCAGCAGCTTGGACCTAGACAGTTCCTACGAGCAGTACTTC
few	TRBV12-3/TRBV12-4	TRBJ2-5	.	CASSFSGLRETQYF	TGTGCCAGCAGTTTTTCGGGTCTGCGGGAGACCCAGTACTTC
.	TRBV29-1	TRBJ2-7	.	CSVPDPYEQYF	TGCAGCGTTCCGGATCCCTACGAGCAGTACTTC
few	TRBV5-1	TRBJ2-3	TRBD2	CASSLEAGLADLTDTQYF	TGCGCCAGCAGCTTGGAGGCGGGACTAGCGGACCTCACAGATACGCAGTATTTT
once	TRBV2	TRBJ2-4	TRBD1	CASSETGQGANIQYF	TGTGCCAGCAGTGAAACGGGACAGGGGGCGAACATTCAGTACTTC
.	TRBV5-1	TRBJ2-5	.	CASSRPGETQYF	TGCGCCAGCAGTCGCCCCGGGGAGACCCAGTACTTC
few	TRBV7-9	TRBJ2-5	.	CASSLVAIEETQYF	TGTGCCAGCAGCCTCGTGGCTATCGAAGAGACCCAGTACTTC
.	TRBV4-2	TRBJ2-4	.	CASSQDLDIQYF	TGTGCCAGCAGCCAAGATTTGGACATTCAGTACTTC
.	TRBV4-3	TRBJ1-2	.	CASSQDVQLGYGYTF	TGCGCCAGCAGCCAAGATGTACAACTGGGCTATGGCTACACCTTC
many	TRBV24-1	TRBJ2-7	.	CATSDDGYEQYF	TGTGCCACCAGTGATGACGGTTACGAGCAGTACTTC
.	TRBV20-1	TRBJ2-1	.	CSARRSANNNEQFF	TGCAGTGCTAGAAGGTCGGCAAACAACAATGAGCAGTTCTTC
few	TRBV3-1	TRBJ1-4	.	CASSLYRGQGEKLFF	TGTGCCAGCAGCCTGTACCGGGGGCAAGGAGAAAAACTGTTTTTT
.	TRBV6-1	TRBJ2-1	.	CASTLGSTNNEQFF	TGTGCCAGCACCCTAGGGAGCACTAACAATGAGCAGTTCTTC
.	TRBV2	TRBJ1-2	TRBD1	CASRKRTGYGYTF	TGTGCCAGCAGGAAGAGGACAGGCTATGGCTACACCTTC
.	TRBV7-9	TRBJ1-2	TRBD1	CASSALQGKANYGYTF	TGTGCCAGCAGCGCCTTACAGGGGAAAGCTAACTATGGCTACACCTTC
many	TRBV10-2	TRBJ2-1	.	CASRPRDNEQFF	TGCGCCAGCCGCCCTAGGGACAATGAGCAGTTCTTC
few	TRBV10-3	TRBJ2-5	TRBD1	CAISESDRVAQETQYF	TGTGCCATCAGTGAGTCCGACAGGGTGGCACAAGAGACCCAGTACTTC
few	TRBV29-1	TRBJ2-7	TRBD1	CSVMDRAHSYEQYF	TGCAGCGTCATGGACAGGGCACATTCCTACGAGCAGTACTTC
.	TRBV20-1	TRBJ2-7	TRBD2	CSVGLAIYEQYF	TGCAGCGTCGGACTAGCCATCTACGAGCAGTACTTC
few	TRBV18	TRBJ2-3	.	CACSPKGGPLTDTQYF	TGTGCCTGCTCACCTAAGGGGGGGCCGTTGACAGATACGCAGTATTTT
.	TRBV10-2	TRBJ1-1	.	CASGKNRVDTEAFF	TGCGCCAGCGGGAAAAACCGGGTTGACACTGAAGCTTTCTTT
few	TRBV7-9	TRBJ2-5	.	CASSNAGGTQYF	TGTGCCAGCAGCAATGCCGGCGGGACCCAGTACTTC
many	TRBV2	TRBJ2-7	.	CASLPGPGYEQYF	TGTGCCAGTTTACCGGGACCAGGATACGAGCAGTACTTC
.	TRBV12-3/TRBV12-4	TRBJ2-4	.	CASSLFADIAKNIQYF	TGTGCCAGCAGTTTATTCGCAGATATAGCCAAAAACATTCAGTACTTC
many	TRBV7-6	TRBJ2-1	.	CASSLDISSYNEQFF	TGTGCCAGCAGCTTAGATATTAGCTCCTACAATGAGCAGTTCTTC
few	TRBV13	TRBJ2-1	.	CASSNVGANGQFF	TGTGCCAGCAGCAACGTAGGGGCCAATGGGCAGTTCTTC
.	TRBV20-1	TRBJ2-5	.	CSAPAGYQETQYF	TGCAGTGCTCCAGCCGGGTACCAAGAGACCCAGTACTTC
.	TRBV5-1	TRBJ2-3	TRBD2	CASSTTSALDTQYF	TGCGCCAGCAGCACTACTAGCGCGTTAGATACGCAGTATTTT
.	TRBV7-2	TRBJ2-1	TRBD2	CASSWTSGKYNEQFF	TGTGCCAGCAGCTGGACTAGCGGGAAGTACAATGAGCAGTTCTTC
.	TRBV29-1	TRBJ1-5	.	CSATESGSNQPQHF	TGCAGCGCCACAGAGTCAGGATCCAATCAGCCCCAGCATTTT
.	TRBV6-1	TRBJ2-1	.	CASSEAPTSYNEQFF	TGTGCCAGCAGTGAAGCACCGACCTCCTACAATGAGCAGTTCTTC
few	TRBV6-6	TRBJ2-1	.	CASSYSRLRDNEQFF	TGTGCCAGCAGTTACTCGAGGTTAAGGGACAATGAGCAGTTCTTC
.	TRBV3-1	TRBJ2-5	.	CASSRSIQETQYF	TGTGCCAGCAGCCGCTCAATTCAAGAGACCCAGTACTTC
few	TRBV5-1	TRBJ1-1	.	CASSLGTPGGTEAFF	TGCGCCAGCAGCTTGGGTACCCCCGGCGGGACTGAAGCTTTCTTT
.	TRBV10-2	TRBJ1-6	.	CASSESTRGSPLHF	TGCGCCAGCAGTGAGTCGACTCGGGGTTCACCCCTCCACTTT
few	TRBV20-1	TRBJ2-1	.	CSARAGATYNEQFF	TGCAGTGCTAGAGCGGGAGCAACCTACAATGAGCAGTTCTTC
few	TRBV3-1	TRBJ2-7	.	CASSQVRTGITYEQYF	TGTGCCAGCAGCCAAGTCAGAACAGGGATCACCTACGAGCAGTACTTC
.	TRBV12-3/TRBV12-4	TRBJ2-7	TRBD2	CASSRTSGSVNEQYF	TGTGCCAGCAGCCGAACTAGCGGGAGTGTCAACGAGCAGTACTTC
few	TRBV2	TRBJ2-7	TRBD2	CASSEAGGPLEQYF	TGTGCCAGCAGCGAAGCGGGAGGGCCCCTCGAGCAGTACTTC
.	TRBV27	TRBJ1-1	TRBD1	CASSVQGINTEAFF	TGTGCCAGCAGTGTACAGGGGATCAACACTGAAGCTTTCTTT
few	TRBV24-1	TRBJ2-2	.	CASQGRTGELFF	TGTGCCTCGCAGGGACGGACCGGGGAGCTGTTTTTT
.	TRBV11-2	TRBJ1-2	.	CASSFEVVNYGYTF	TGTGCCAGCAGCTTCGAGGTAGTCAACTATGGCTACACCTTC
.	TRBV9	TRBJ2-7	TRBD2	CASSVGSREDLTYEQYF	TGTGCCAGCAGCGTCGGAAGTCGGGAGGACCTCACCTACGAGCAGTACTTC
few	TRBV5-6	TRBJ2-7	TRBD2	CASSSYSGTMSSYEQYF	TGTGCCAGCAGCTCCTATTCCGGGACTATGAGCTCCTACGAGCAGTACTTC
.	TRBV29-1	TRBJ2-2	.	CCLGDTNTGELFF	TGCTGTCTGGGGGACACAAACACCGGGGAGCTGTTTTTT
few	TRBV28	TRBJ2-3	.	CASSLREWVYTQYF	TGTGCCAGCAGTTTGAGGGAGTGGGTATATACGCAGTATTTT
.	TRBV7-2	TRBJ1-5	TRBD1	CASSTRQGPDQPQHF	TGTGCCAGCAGCACCCGACAGGGTCCTGATCAGCCCCAGCATTTT
.	TRBV5-1	TRBJ2-5	.	CASSLDGVYQETQYF	TGCGCCAGCAGCTTGGATGGGGTTTACCAAGAGACCCAGTACTTC